The TCR beta chain described here comes from a study of blood T cell repertoires in COVID-19. Those designated as exposed participants met a COVID-19 case within 2 weeks before study entry. Source study methods: Amplified reference gene primers provided the basis for estimating nucleated cell counts. TCRdb's copy holds only in-frame clones and misses some; the assay was immunoSEQ multiplex PCR. Clonal size and the V and J genes are those of that table, whereas D and trimming came from the DNA. The sample carries some 300,000 clones, around nine tenths recorded once. Sequencing input: PBMCs or T cells enriched from blood (not recorded which). This sequence originates from a woman aged 25-40 years who had been exposed to COVID-19.

The CDR3 DNA follows: TGTGCCAGCAGCCAAGCAGGGTCGGGCGAGCAGTACTTC. Translating gives CASSQAGSGEQYF. The V gene is TRBV3-1 (or the pseudogene TRBV3-2), the J gene TRBJ2-7, with a weak D call TRBD1 (5 bases). This CDR3 is built from 13 residues. Between the trimmed V and J ends, which lost 1 base and 6 bases, there was a span of 10 bases. Germline CDR1 is LGHDT and CDR2 is YNNKEL (reference sequence).